This T cell receptor (beta chain) was identified during a study of blood T cell repertoires in COVID-19. Turning to the study itself: Samples of COVID-19 (acute and convalescent) were obtained from the United States, Italy and Spain. Sources were T cells, B-cell-depleted T cells, or PBMCs; the material itself was cDNA or gDNA.

Original data processing: Nucleated cell counts were estimated from reference gene primer amplification. The protocol was immunoSEQ multiplex PCR, while the TCRdb copy is restricted to in-frame clones and leaves out a portion. Clone size and the V and J calls come from that table; the DNA yielded D and trimming. The profile shows around 250,000 clones, around 82% of them singletons. The V segment lost 4 bases and the J segment 4 bases; nucleotides outside the gene matches: 4. CDR1 MGHDK and CDR2 SYGVNS come from the germline V gene. The CDR3 extends over 15 amino acids. Sequencing used peripheral blood. The J gene is TRBJ1-6, the V gene TRBV25-1; TRBD1 matches at 7 bases. The receptor's source is an elderly man with acute or convalescent COVID-19. The CDR3 region is CASSAGTVYNSPLHF. CDR3 DNA: TGTGCCAGCAGTGCCGGGACAGTTTATAATTCACCCCTCCACTTT.